This T cell receptor (beta chain) was identified in a study of cytomegalovirus exposure and HLA in healthy donors. Germline lookup yields CDR1 SEHNR and CDR2 FQNEAQ (reference sequence). Trimming removed 2 bases at V and 3 bases at J, with 10 bases between. There are 15 residues in the CDR3. The PCR made use of 60 Vbeta and 13 Jbeta primers. Repertoires were generated with immunoSEQ multiplex PCR, while TCRdb's copy carries only in-frame clones and drops some. This sample has roughly 93,000 clones, with over 60% found just once. Turning to this clone: Its antigen is unidentified.

Findings of the study overall: As was reported, the HLA-A and HLA-B alleles of most subjects were accurately predicted from TCR beta sequences. The authors enumerated roughly 180 TCR beta chains as linked to cytomegalovirus.

The sequenced sample consisted of PBMCs. The origin of this receptor is a human donor in good health. The rearrangement uses TRBV7-9 and TRBJ2-2, with D possibly being TRBD2 (5 bases). This CDR3 reads CASSLSGGYTGELFF. Written as DNA, the CDR3 is TGTGCCAGCAGCTTATCTGGAGGATACACCGGGGAGCTGTTTTTT.